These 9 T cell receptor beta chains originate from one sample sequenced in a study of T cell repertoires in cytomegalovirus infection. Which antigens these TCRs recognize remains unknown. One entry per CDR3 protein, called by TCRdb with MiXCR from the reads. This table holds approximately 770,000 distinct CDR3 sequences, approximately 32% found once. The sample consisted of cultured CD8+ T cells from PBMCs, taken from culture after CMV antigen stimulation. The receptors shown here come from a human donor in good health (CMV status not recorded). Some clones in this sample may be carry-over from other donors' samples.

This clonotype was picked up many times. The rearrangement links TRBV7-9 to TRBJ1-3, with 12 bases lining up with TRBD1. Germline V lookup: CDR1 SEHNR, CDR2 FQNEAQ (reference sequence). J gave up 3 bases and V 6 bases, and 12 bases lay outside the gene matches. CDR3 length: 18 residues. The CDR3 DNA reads TGTGCCAGCAGGGGTATACCGGGACAGGGGGCAGATGGAAACACCATATATTTT. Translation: CASRGIPGQGADGNTIYF.

DNA for the CDR3: TGTGCCAGCACCGACAGGGGCTCGTTGTGGTATAGCAATGAGCAGTTCTTC. As protein: CASTDRGSLWYSNEQFF. This chain links TRBV27 with TRBJ2-1; 8 nucleotides align to TRBD1. The CDR3 runs to 17 residues. Unmatched junction bases numbered 17, after V lost 7 bases and J lost 6 bases. Germline V lookup: CDR1 MNHEY, CDR2 SMNVEV (reference sequence).

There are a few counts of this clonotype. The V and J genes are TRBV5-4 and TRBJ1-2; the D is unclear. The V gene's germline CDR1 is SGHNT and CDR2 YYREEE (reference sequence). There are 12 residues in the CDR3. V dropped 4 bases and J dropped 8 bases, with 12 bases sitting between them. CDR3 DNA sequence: TGTGCCAGCAGCCCGGGCGGGCGAGGCTACACCTTC. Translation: CASSPGGRGYTF. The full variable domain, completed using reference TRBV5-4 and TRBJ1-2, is ETGVTQSPTHLIKTRGQQVTLRCSSQSGHNTVSWYQQALGQGPQFIFQYYREEENGRGNFPPRFSGLQFPNYSSELNVNALELDDSALYLCASSPGGRGYTFGSGTRLTVV.

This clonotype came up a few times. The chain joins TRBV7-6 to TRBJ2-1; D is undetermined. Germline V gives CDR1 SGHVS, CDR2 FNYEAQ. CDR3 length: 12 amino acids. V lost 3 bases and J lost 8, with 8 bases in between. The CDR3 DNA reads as TGTGCCAGCAGCTTGACTCGGGATGAGCAGTTCTTC. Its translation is CASSLTRDEQFF.

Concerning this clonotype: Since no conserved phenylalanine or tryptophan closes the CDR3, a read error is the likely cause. The CDR3 bases are TGTGCCAGCAGTTACGGGGGGGGTGGGGCCAACGTCCTGACTTTG. Translating gives CASSYGGGGANVLTL. The chain joins TRBV6-5 to TRBJ2-6; 7 bases match TRBD2. Germline V gene sequence: CDR1 MNHEY, CDR2 SVGAGI. This CDR3 contains 15 residues. Losses at the gene ends were 2 bases for V and 3 bases for J; bases not matched to a gene: 1.

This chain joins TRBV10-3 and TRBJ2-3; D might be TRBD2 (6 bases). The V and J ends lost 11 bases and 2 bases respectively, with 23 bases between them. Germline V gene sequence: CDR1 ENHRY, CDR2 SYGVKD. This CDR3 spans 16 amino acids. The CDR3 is CAADFSGTADTDTQYF. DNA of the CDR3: TGTGCCGCGGACTTTTCTGGGACTGCTGACACAGATACGCAGTATTTT.

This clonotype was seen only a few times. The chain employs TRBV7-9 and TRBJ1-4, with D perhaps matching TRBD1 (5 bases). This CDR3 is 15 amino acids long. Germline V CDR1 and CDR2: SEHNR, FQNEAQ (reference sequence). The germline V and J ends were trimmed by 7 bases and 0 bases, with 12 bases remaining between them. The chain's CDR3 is CASKGLGATNEKLFF. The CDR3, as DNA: TGTGCCAGCAAGGGCCTGGGGGCAACTAATGAAAAACTGTTTTTT.

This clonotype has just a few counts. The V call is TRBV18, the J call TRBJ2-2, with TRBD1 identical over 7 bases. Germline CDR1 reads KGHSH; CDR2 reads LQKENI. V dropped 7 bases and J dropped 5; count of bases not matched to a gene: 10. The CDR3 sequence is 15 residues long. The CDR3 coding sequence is TGTGCCAGCTTACCTCCAGGGGGAATTACCGGGGAGCTGTTTTTT. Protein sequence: CASLPPGGITGELFF.

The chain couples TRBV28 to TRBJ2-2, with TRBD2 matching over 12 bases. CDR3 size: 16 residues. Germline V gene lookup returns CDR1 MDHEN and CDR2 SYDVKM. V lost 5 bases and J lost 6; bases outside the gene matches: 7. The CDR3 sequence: CASSPGTSGRAGELFF. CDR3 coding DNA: TGTGCCAGCAGTCCCGGGACTAGCGGGCGGGCCGGGGAGCTGTTTTTT.